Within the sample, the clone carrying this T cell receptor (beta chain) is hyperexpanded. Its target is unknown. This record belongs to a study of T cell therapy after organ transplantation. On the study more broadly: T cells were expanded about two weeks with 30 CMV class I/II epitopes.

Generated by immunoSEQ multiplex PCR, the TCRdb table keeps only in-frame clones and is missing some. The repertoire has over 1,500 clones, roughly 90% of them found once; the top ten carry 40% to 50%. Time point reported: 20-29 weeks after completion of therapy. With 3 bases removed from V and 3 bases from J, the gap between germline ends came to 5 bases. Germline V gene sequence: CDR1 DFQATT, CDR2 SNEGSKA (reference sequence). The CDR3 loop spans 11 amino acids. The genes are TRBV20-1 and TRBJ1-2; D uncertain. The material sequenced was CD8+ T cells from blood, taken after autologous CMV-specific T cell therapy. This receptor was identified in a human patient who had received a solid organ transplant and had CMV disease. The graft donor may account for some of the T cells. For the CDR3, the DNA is TGCAGTGCTAGGACGGACTATGGCTACACCTTC. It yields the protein CSARTDYGYTF.